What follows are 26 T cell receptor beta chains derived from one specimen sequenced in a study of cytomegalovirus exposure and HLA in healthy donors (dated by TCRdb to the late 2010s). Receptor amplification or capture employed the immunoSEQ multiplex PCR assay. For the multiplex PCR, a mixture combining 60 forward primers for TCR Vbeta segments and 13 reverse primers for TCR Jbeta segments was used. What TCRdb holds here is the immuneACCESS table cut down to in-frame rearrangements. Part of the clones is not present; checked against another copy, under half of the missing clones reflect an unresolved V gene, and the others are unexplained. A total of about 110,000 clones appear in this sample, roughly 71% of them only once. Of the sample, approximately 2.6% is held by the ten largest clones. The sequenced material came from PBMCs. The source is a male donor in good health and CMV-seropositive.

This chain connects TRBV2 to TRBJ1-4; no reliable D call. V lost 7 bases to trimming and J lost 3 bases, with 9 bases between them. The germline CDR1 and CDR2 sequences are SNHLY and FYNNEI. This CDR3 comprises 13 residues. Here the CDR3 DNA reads TGTGCCAGCAAGGCCGCGGCTAATGAAAAACTGTTTTTT. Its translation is CASKAAANEKLFF.

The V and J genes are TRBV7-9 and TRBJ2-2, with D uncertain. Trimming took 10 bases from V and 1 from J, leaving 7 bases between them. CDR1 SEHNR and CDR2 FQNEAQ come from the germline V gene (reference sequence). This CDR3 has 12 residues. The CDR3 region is CANLRNTGELFF. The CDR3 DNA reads TGTGCCAACCTCAGGAACACCGGGGAGCTGTTTTTT.

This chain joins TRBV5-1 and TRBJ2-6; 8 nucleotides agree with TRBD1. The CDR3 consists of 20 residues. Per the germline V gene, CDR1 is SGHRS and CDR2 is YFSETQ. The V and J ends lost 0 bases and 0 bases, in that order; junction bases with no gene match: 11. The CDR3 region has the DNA TGCGCCAGCAGCTTGGGTGGCATCTCAGGGGGCTTCTCTGGGGCCAACGTCCTGACTTTC. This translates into CASSLGGISGGFSGANVLTF.

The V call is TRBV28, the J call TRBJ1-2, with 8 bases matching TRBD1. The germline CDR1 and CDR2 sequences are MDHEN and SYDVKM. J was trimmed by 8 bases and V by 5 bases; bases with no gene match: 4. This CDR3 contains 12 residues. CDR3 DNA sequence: TGTGCCAGCAGTGGACAGGGCATCGGCTACACCTTC. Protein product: CASSGQGIGYTF.

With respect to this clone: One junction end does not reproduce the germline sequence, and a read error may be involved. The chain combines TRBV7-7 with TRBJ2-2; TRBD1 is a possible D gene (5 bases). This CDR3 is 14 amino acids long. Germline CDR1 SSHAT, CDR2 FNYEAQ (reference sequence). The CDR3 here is CASSLGVRGGELFF. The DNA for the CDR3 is TGTGCTAGCAGCTTAGGGGTCCGAGGCGGGGAGCTGTTTTTT.

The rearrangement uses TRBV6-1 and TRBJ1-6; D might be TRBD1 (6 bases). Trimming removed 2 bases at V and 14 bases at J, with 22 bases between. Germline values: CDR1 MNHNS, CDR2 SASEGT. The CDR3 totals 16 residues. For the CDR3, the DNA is TGTGCCAGCAGTGAAAAGCCTGGGGGGGGCTGGTCATCCCTCCACTTT. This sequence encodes CASSEKPGGGWSSLHF.

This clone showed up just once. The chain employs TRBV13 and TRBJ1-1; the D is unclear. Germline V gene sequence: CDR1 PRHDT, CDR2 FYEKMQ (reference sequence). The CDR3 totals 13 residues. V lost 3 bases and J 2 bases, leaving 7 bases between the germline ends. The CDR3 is CASSFPDNTEAFF. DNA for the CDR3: TGTGCCAGCAGCTTCCCAGATAACACTGAAGCTTTCTTT.

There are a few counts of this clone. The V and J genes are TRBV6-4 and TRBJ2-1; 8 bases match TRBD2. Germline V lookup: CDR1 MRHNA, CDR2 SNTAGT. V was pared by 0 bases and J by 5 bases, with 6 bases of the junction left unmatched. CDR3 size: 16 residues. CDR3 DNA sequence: TGTGCCAGCAGTGACTCGTTCGGGAGGGGCCACAATGAGCAGTTCTTC. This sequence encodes CASSDSFGRGHNEQFF.

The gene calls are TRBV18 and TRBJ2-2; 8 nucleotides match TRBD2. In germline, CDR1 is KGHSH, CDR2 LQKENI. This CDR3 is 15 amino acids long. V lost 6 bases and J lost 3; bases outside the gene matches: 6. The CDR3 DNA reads TGTGCCAGCTCCCCCACTAGCGGCTACACCGGGGAGCTGTTTTTT. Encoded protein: CASSPTSGYTGELFF.

The CDR3 loop reads CASSQDTSGANNEQFF. CDR3 in DNA: TGCGCCAGCAGCCAAGATACCAGCGGAGCCAACAATGAGCAGTTCTTC. The gene calls are TRBV4-3 and TRBJ2-1; D possibly corresponds to TRBD2 (5 bases). The germline gives CDR1 LGHNA, CDR2 YSLEER. The CDR3 extends over 16 amino acids. Trimming shortened V by 0 bases and J by 5 bases, and 14 bases separated the two germline ends.

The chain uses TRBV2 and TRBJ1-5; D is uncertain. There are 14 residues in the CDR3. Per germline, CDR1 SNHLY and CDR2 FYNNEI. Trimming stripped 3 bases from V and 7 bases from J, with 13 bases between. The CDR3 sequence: CASSEFQERQPQHF. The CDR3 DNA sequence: TGTGCCAGCAGTGAGTTCCAGGAGCGGCAGCCCCAGCATTTT.

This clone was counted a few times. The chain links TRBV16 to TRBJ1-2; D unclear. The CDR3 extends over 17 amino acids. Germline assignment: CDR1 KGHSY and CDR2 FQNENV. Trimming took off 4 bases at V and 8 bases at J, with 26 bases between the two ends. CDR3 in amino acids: CASSPITTNEASKGYTF. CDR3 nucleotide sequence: TGTGCCAGCAGCCCAATCACGACAAACGAAGCTTCCAAGGGCTACACCTTC.

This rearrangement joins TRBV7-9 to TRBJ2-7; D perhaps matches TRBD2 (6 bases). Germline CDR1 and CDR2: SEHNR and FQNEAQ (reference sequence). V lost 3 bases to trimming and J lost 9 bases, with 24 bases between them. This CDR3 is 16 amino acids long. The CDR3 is CASSLGGGPVYEWQYF. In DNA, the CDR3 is TGTGCCAGCAGCTTGGGGGGTGGTCCAGTGTACGAGTGGCAGTACTTC.

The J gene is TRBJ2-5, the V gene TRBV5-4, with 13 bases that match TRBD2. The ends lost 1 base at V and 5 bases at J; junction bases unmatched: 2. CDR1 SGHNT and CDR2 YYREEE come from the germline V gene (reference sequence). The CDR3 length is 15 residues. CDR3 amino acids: CASSLTSGGAETQYF. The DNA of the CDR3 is TGTGCCAGCAGCTTGACTAGCGGGGGGGCGGAGACCCAGTACTTC.

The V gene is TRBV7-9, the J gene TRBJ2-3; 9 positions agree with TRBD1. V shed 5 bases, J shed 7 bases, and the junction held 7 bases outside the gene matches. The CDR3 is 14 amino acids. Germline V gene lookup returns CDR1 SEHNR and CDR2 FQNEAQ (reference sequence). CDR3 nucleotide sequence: TGTGCCAGCAGCCCGGACAGGGGAGGAAATACGCAGTATTTT. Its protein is CASSPDRGGNTQYF.

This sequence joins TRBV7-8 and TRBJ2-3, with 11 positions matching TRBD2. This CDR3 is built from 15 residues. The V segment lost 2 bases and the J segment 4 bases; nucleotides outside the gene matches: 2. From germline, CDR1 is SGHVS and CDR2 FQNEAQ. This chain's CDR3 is CASSLLAGGSDTQYF. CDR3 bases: TGTGCCAGCAGCTTACTAGCGGGGGGCTCAGATACGCAGTATTTT.

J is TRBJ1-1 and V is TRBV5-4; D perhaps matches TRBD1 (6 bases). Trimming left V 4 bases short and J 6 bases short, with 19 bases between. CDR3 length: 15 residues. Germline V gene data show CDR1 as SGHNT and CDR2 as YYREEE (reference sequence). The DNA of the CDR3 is TGTGCCAGCAGCCTAAATAACAGGGTCGACGCTGAAGCTTTCTTT. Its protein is CASSLNNRVDAEAFF.

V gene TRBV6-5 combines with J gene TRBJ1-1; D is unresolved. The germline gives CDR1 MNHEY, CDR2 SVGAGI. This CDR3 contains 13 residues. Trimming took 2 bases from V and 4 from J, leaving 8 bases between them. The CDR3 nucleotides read TGTGCCAGCAGTTACATCCGCGCCACTGAAGCTTTCTTT. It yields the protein CASSYIRATEAFF.

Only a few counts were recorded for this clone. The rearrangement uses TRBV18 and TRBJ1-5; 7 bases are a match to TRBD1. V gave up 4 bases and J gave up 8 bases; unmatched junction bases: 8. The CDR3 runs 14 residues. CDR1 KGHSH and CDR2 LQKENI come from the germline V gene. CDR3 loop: CASSLDRAPEPQHF. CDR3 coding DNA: TGTGCCAGCTCACTCGACAGGGCCCCCGAGCCCCAGCATTTT.

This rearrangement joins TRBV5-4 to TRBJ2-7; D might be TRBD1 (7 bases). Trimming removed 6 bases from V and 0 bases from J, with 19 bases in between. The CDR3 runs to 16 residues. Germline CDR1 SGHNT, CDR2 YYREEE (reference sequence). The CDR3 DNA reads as TGTGCCAGCACCGATGCGGGACAGCGAAACTCCTACGAGCAGTACTTC. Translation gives CASTDAGQRNSYEQYF.

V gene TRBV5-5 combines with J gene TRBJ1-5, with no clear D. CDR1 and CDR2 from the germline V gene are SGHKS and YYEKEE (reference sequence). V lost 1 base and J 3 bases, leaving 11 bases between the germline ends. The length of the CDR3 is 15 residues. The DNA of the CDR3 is TGTGCCAGCAGCTTGTATGAACAGTCCAATCAGCCCCAGCATTTT. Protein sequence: CASSLYEQSNQPQHF. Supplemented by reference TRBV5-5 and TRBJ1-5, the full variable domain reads DAGVTQSPTHLIKTRGQQVTLRCSPISGHKSVSWYQQVLGQGPQFIFQYYEKEERGRGNFPDRFSARQFPNYSSELNVNALLLGDSALYLCASSLYEQSNQPQHFGDGTRLSIL.

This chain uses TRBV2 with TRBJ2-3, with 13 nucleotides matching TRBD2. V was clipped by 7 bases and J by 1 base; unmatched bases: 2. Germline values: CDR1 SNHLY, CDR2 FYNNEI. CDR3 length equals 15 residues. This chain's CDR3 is CASMGTSGGTDTQYF. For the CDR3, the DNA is TGTGCCAGCATGGGGACTAGCGGGGGCACAGATACGCAGTATTTT.

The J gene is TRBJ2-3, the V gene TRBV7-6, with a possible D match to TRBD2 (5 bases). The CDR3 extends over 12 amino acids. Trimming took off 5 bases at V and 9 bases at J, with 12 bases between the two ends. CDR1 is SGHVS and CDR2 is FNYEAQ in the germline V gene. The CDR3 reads CASSREGGTQYF. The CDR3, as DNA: TGTGCCAGCAGCCGGGAAGGCGGCACGCAGTATTTT.

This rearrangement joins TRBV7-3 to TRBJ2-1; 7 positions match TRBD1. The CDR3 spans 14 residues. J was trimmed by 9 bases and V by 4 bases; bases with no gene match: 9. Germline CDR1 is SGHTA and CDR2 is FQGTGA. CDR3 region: CASSSDPTGSEQFF. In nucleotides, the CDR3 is TGTGCCAGCAGCTCGGACCCGACAGGGAGTGAGCAGTTCTTC.

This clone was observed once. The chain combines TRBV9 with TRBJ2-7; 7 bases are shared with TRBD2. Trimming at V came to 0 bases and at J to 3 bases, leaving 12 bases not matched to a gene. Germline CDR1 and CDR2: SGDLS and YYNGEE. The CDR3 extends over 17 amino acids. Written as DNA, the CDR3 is TGTGCCAGCAGCGTAGGGTCGACGGGGGGACTAAACTACGAGCAGTACTTC. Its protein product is CASSVGSTGGLNYEQYF.

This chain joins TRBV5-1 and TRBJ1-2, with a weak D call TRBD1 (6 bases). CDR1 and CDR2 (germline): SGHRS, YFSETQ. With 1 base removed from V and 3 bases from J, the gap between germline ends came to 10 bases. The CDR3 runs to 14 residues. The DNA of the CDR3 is TGCGCCAGCAGCTTGCGGCCAGGGGACTATGGCTACACCTTC. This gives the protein CASSLRPGDYGYTF. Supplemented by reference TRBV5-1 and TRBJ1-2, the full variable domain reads KAGVTQTPRYLIKTRGQQVTLSCSPISGHRSVSWYQQTPGQGLQFLFEYFSETQRNKGNFPGRFSGRQFSNSRSEMNVSTLELGDSALYLCASSLRPGDYGYTFGSGTRLTVV.